This T cell receptor beta chain was observed in a study of T cells after yellow fever vaccination. Regarding the study as a whole: A large majority of primary-vaccination clones showed up again after the booster (96% CD4, about 90% CD8). Some clonotypes were seen in both the CD4 and the CD8 compartments. These made up a small share and likely arose from convergent recombination.

In making TCR cDNA, 5'RACE template switching added a universal primer site and UMIs to it. MiXCR, applied by TCRdb to the 5' RACE reads, yields one record per CDR3 protein. The sample yields a few hundred thousand distinct CDR3 sequences, 3.6% seen once. This clonotype was seen at least ten times. As yet, its antigen is unknown. This sample comprised PBMCs, obtained on the day of the yellow fever booster vaccination. This clonotype was sampled from a man younger than 35 who received the YFV17D yellow fever vaccine.

The CDR3, as DNA: TGTGCCAGCAGCCGGGAGCTCACGGGGGATACGCAGTATTTT. Its translation is CASSRELTGDTQYF. This chain links TRBV7-9 with TRBJ2-3, with D possibly being TRBD2 (6 bases). The CDR3 length is 14 residues. Between the trimmed V and J ends, which lost 5 bases and 6 bases, there was a span of 15 bases. Germline-derived CDR1 and CDR2 are SEHNR and FQNEAQ (reference sequence).